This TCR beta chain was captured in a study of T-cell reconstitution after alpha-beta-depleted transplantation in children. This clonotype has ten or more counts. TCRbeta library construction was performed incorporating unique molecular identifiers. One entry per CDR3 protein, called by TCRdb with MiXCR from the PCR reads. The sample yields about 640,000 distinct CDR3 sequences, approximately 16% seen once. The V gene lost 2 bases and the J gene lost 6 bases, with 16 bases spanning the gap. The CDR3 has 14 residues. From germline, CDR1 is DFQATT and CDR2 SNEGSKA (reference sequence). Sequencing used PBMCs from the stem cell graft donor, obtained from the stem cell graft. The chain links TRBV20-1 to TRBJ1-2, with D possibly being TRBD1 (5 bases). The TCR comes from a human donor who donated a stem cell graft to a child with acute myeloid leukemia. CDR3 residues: CSARQGEGVDGYTF. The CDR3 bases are TGCAGTGCTAGACAGGGAGAAGGAGTGGATGGCTACACCTTC.